These 18 T cell receptor beta chains originate from one sample sequenced in a study of T cell responses to AZD1222 COVID-19 vaccine. Here immunoSEQ multiplex PCR was the method, and the copy in TCRdb shows in-frame clones only, minus some. The sample yields around 110,000 clones, 75% to 90% seen once. This sample comprised peripheral blood, obtained on day 0 of MenACWY control vaccination. The origin of the receptors is an adult in good health.

V and J are TRBV28 and TRBJ1-6, with TRBD1 identical over 10 bases. This CDR3 is built from 16 residues. Germline values: CDR1 MDHEN, CDR2 SYDVKM. The CDR3, as DNA: TGTGCTATCTCTGTTATGACAGGGGGCGCCGATTCACCCCTCCACTTT. Its translation is CAISVMTGGADSPLHF.

The rearrangement joins TRBV4-3 to TRBJ2-1; 7 nucleotides agree with TRBD2. The V gene end was trimmed by 2 bases and the J gene end by 3 bases; junction bases not matched to a gene: 10. Germline lookup yields CDR1 LGHNA and CDR2 YSLEER. The CDR3 contains 17 residues. CDR3 protein: CASSQTVGLVFYNEQFF. As DNA, the CDR3 is TGCGCCAGCAGCCAAACAGTAGGACTAGTTTTCTACAATGAGCAGTTCTTC.

This chain connects TRBV28 to TRBJ2-1; D ambiguous. Germline V CDR1 and CDR2: MDHEN, SYDVKM. The CDR3 spans 15 residues. With 3 bases removed from V and 0 bases from J, the gap between germline ends came to 9 bases. The CDR3 region is CASSLLVTSYNEQFF. The CDR3 DNA reads TGTGCCAGCAGTTTGTTAGTAACCTCCTACAATGAGCAGTTCTTC.

This chain joins TRBV7-2 and TRBJ2-1; 13 nucleotides match TRBD2. V trimming: 7 bases; J trimming: 5 bases; junction bases outside the gene matches: 8. CDR3 size: 16 residues. Per the germline V gene, CDR1 is SGHTA and CDR2 is FQGNSA. The CDR3 DNA reads as TGTGCCAGCACCCAGGGCGGGACTAGCGGGGACAATGAGCAGTTCTTC. This encodes CASTQGGTSGDNEQFF.

The chain has TRBV5-4 and TRBJ1-2; TRBD1 aligns across 8 bases. V lost 3 bases and J lost 8; bases outside the gene matches: 9. Germline V gives CDR1 SGHNT, CDR2 YYREEE (reference sequence). This CDR3 has 14 amino acids. DNA for the CDR3: TGTGCCAGCAGCTCCTTAGACAGGGGACTGGGCTACACCTTC. Protein: CASSSLDRGLGYTF.

The chain links TRBV4-3 to TRBJ2-2; 7 nucleotides match TRBD1. Trimming cost V 0 bases and J 5 bases; bases outside gene matches: 6. This CDR3 has 16 amino acids. Germline values: CDR1 LGHNA, CDR2 YSLEER. In nucleotides, the CDR3 is TGCGCCAGCAGCCAAGATTGGACAGGCCGAACCGGGGAGCTGTTTTTT. Encoded protein: CASSQDWTGRTGELFF.

The J gene is TRBJ2-3, the V gene TRBV11-2, with no clear D. Between the trimmed V and J ends, which lost 7 bases and 7 bases, there was a span of 15 bases. Germline assignment: CDR1 SGHAT and CDR2 FQNNGV. CDR3 length equals 13 residues. For the CDR3, the DNA is TGTGCCAGCAACCCGGTTGGGCAGAATACGCAGTATTTT. This sequence encodes CASNPVGQNTQYF. Filled out from reference TRBV11-2 and TRBJ2-3, the complete variable domain reads EAGVAQSPRYKIIEKRQSVAFWCNPISGHATLYWYQQILGQGPKLLIQFQNNGVVDDSQLPKDRFSAERLKGVDSTLKIQPAKLEDSAVYLCASNPVGQNTQYFGPGTRLTVL.

This chain links TRBV2 with TRBJ2-1; 10 bases line up with TRBD2. Losses at the gene ends were 5 bases for V and 9 bases for J; bases not matched to a gene: 7. The CDR3 extends over 14 amino acids. Germline-derived CDR1 and CDR2 are SNHLY and FYNNEI. For the CDR3, the DNA is TGTGCCAGCAGTCGGCTAGCGGGGGTCGGTGAGCAGTTCTTC. This translates into CASSRLAGVGEQFF.

The chain recombines TRBV7-2 with TRBJ1-2; D call uncertain. V dropped 1 base and J dropped 1 base, with 10 bases sitting between them. The CDR3 extends over 15 amino acids. Germline CDR1 is SGHTA and CDR2 is FQGNSA. As DNA, the CDR3 is TGTGCCAGCAGCTTAGGTGGAAGGAGTAACTATGGCTACACCTTC. This translates into CASSLGGRSNYGYTF. Looking up the rest from reference TRBV7-2 and TRBJ1-2 gives the full variable domain: GAGVSQSPSNKVTEKGKDVELRCDPISGHTALYWYRQSLGQGLEFLIYFQGNSAPDKSGLPSDRFSAERTGGSVSTLTIQRTQQEDSAVYLCASSLGGRSNYGYTFGSGTRLTVV.

This rearrangement joins TRBV3-1 (or the pseudogene TRBV3-2) to TRBJ2-7; tentatively, D is TRBD2 (6 bases). The CDR3 spans 15 residues. Per the germline V gene, CDR1 is LGHDT and CDR2 is YNNKEL (reference sequence). Trimming cost V 6 bases and J 5 bases, with 20 bases left between them. CDR3 residues: CASRLRDSPWDEQYF. The DNA for the CDR3 is TGTGCCAGCAGGCTCCGGGACTCACCTTGGGACGAGCAGTACTTC.

The V call is TRBV18, the J call TRBJ1-6; D is ambiguous. Looked up from germline, CDR1 is KGHSH and CDR2 is LQKENI. CDR3 size: 12 residues. The V and J ends lost 3 bases and 14 bases respectively, with 11 bases between them. CDR3 DNA: TGTGCCAGCTCACCCCTCGTAGATTCCCTCCACTTT. This sequence encodes CASSPLVDSLHF. Full variable domain (remainder filled in from reference TRBV18 and TRBJ1-6): NAGVMQNPRHLVRRRGQEARLRCSPMKGHSHVYWYRQLPEEGLKFMVYLQKENIIDESGMPKERFSAEFPKEGPSILRIQQVVRGDSAAYFCASSPLVDSLHFGNGTRLTVT.

The chain is built from TRBV3-1 (or the pseudogene TRBV3-2) and TRBJ2-3; no clear D gene. The CDR3 has 14 residues. The germline CDR1 and CDR2 sequences are LGHDT and YNNKEL (reference sequence). Between the trimmed V and J ends, which lost 2 bases and 3 bases, there was a span of 9 bases. The chain's CDR3 is CASSQNTETDTQYF. The CDR3 nucleotides read TGTGCCAGCAGCCAAAATACCGAAACAGATACGCAGTATTTT.

The chain recombines TRBV29-1 with TRBJ2-7; tentatively, D is TRBD1 (6 bases). The CDR3 is 13 residues long. The germline CDR1 and CDR2 sequences are SQVTM and ANQGSEA. The V end lost 3 bases, the J end lost 4 bases, and 13 bases lay between the germline ends. The CDR3 region is CSVEVTGLYEQYF. In DNA, the CDR3 is TGCAGCGTTGAGGTGACAGGTTTATACGAGCAGTACTTC.

The chain combines TRBV7-3 with TRBJ2-3; 10 nucleotides match TRBD2. J gave up 6 bases and V 5 bases, and 2 bases lay outside the gene matches. This CDR3 has 13 residues. The germline V gene has CDR1 SGHTA and CDR2 FQGTGA. The CDR3 spells CASSLTSGDTQYF. CDR3 coding DNA: TGTGCCAGCAGCCTGACTAGCGGGGATACGCAGTATTTT.

The chain couples TRBV19 to TRBJ1-5; tentative D call: TRBD1 (6 bases). V gave up 4 bases and J gave up 5 bases, with 27 bases separating them. CDR3 length: 19 residues. Germline V gene lookup returns CDR1 LNHDA and CDR2 SQIVND (reference sequence). The CDR3 coding sequence is TGTGCCAGTAGTAAACAGGGAGTCACCACGAACAGCCCCCATCAGCCCCAGCATTTT. Translation gives CASSKQGVTTNSPHQPQHF. Filled out from reference TRBV19 and TRBJ1-5, the complete variable domain reads DGGITQSPKYLFRKEGQNVTLSCEQNLNHDAMYWYRQDPGQGLRLIYYSQIVNDFQKGDIAEGYSVSREKKESFPLTVTSAQKNPTAFYLCASSKQGVTTNSPHQPQHFGDGTRLSIL.

The rearrangement uses TRBV5-1 and TRBJ2-5; TRBD1 matches 7 bases. Germline V gene lookup returns CDR1 SGHRS and CDR2 YFSETQ. The V gene end was trimmed by 4 bases and the J gene end by 7 bases; junction bases not matched to a gene: 10. The CDR3 runs 14 residues. DNA for the CDR3: TGCGCCAGCAGCCCGGGACAGACTCCTGGGACCCAGTACTTC. Translated, it gives CASSPGQTPGTQYF.

The V and J genes are TRBV7-3 and TRBJ2-1; D perhaps matches TRBD1 (6 bases). The germline V gene has CDR1 SGHTA and CDR2 FQGTGA. This CDR3 has 15 amino acids. Trimming left V 6 bases short and J 2 bases short, with 14 bases between. CDR3 in DNA: TGTGCCAGCAGTGCAGGGGTAGGGGCCTACAATGAGCAGTTCTTC. Encoded protein: CASSAGVGAYNEQFF.

This clone appeared a single time. The CDR3 region is CASSYSAQDHTDTQYF. The CDR3 region has the DNA TGTGCCAGCAGTTACTCTGCGCAGGACCACACAGATACGCAGTATTTT. The chain employs TRBV6-2 or TRBV6-3 and TRBJ2-3; D gene ambiguous. Germline V gene data show CDR1 as MNHEY and CDR2 as SVGEGT. V was shortened by 0 bases and J by 2 bases, with 12 bases between the two germline ends. CDR3 length: 16 amino acids.